Presented here are 12 T cell receptor beta chains from one specimen sequenced in a study of T cells in Graves' hyperthyroidism and ophthalmopathy (dated by TCRdb to between 2018 and 2021). Library method: multiplex PCR. The sample was run on an Illumina HiSeq 2000. The TCR beta CDR3 regions were amplified from the RNA transcripts. The first round of RT-PCR for the TCR CDR3 was performed with the HTBI primer set and the Qiagen OneStep RT-PCR kit. The raw public reads went through TCRdb reprocessing: fastp at Q25, MiXCR clone calling, in-frame beta chains kept. Rows are unified per CDR3 protein, each entry keeping the most common DNA and genes. The table for this sample lists around 340,000 distinct CDR3 sequences; approximately 18% of them were counted only once. About a third of the sample is taken by the ten largest. Sequencing used blood. All receptors come from a woman in her twenties or thirties with Graves' hyperthyroidism that later progressed to Graves' ophthalmopathy.

This clonotype was counted many times. The J gene is TRBJ2-3, the V gene TRBV11-3; the match to TRBD2 covers 10 bases. The CDR3 sequence is 14 residues long. CDR1 is SGHNT and CDR2 is YENEEA in the germline V gene. V dropped 5 bases and J dropped 4; count of bases not matched to a gene: 3. The CDR3 is CASSLAGVSDTQYF. CDR3 DNA sequence: TGTGCCAGCAGCCTAGCGGGAGTGTCAGATACGCAGTATTTT.

The sample holds many counts of this clonotype. This rearrangement joins TRBV2 to TRBJ2-1; 7 nucleotides agree with TRBD2. The germline gives CDR1 SNHLY, CDR2 FYNNEI. V dropped 4 bases and J dropped 4; count of bases not matched to a gene: 4. The CDR3 totals 14 residues. DNA of the CDR3: TGTGCCAGCAGTGGGCTAGCGGTGTACAATGAGCAGTTCTTC. Its translation: CASSGLAVYNEQFF. Combining the CDR3 with reference TRBV2 and TRBJ2-1 gives the whole variable domain EPEVTQTPSHQVTQMGQEVILRCVPISNHLYFYWYRQILGQKVEFLVSFYNNEISEKSEIFDDQFSVERPDGSNFTLKIRSTKLEDSAMYFCASSGLAVYNEQFFGPGTRLTVL.

This clonotype was counted many times. This chain links TRBV2 with TRBJ1-5; D remains ambiguous. The V end lost 8 bases, the J end lost 0 bases, and 11 bases lay between the germline ends. The CDR3 covers 14 residues. Germline V gene sequence: CDR1 SNHLY, CDR2 FYNNEI. The CDR3 nucleotides read TGTGCCAGCGGAGATGTTCTTAGCAATCAGCCCCAGCATTTT. Translating it yields CASGDVLSNQPQHF.

This clonotype was picked up many times. The chain has TRBV29-1 and TRBJ2-3; maybe TRBD1 (5 bases). The CDR3 consists of 14 residues. The germline V and J ends were trimmed by 4 bases and 0 bases, with 11 bases remaining between them. Per germline, CDR1 SQVTM and CDR2 ANQGSEA. CDR3 in amino acids: CSVVSDTSTDTQYF. The CDR3 region has the DNA TGCAGCGTTGTTTCGGACACAAGCACAGATACGCAGTATTTT.

This clonotype turned up a few times. In DNA, the CDR3 is TGTGCCAGCAGCTTGGTTTTTGACAGTTACAATGAGCAGTTCTTC. It codes for CASSLVFDSYNEQFF. The V call is TRBV5-6, the J call TRBJ2-1, with a tentative D call TRBD1 (5 bases). CDR3 length: 15 residues. Germline assignment: CDR1 SGHDT and CDR2 YYEEEE. V was clipped by 0 bases and J by 4 bases, with 11 bases between them.

This clonotype was detected ten times or more. The chain joins TRBV15 to TRBJ1-1; the D gene is possibly TRBD1 (6 bases). This CDR3 has 16 residues. The germline V gene encodes CDR1 LNHNV and CDR2 YYDKDF (reference sequence). With 0 bases removed from V and 7 bases from J, the gap between germline ends came to 18 bases. CDR3 DNA: TGTGCCACCAGCAGAGAGTGGGCCAGGGGCGAAAGTGAAGCTTTCTTT. Translated: CATSREWARGESEAFF. The full variable domain, rest sourced from reference TRBV15 and TRBJ1-1, is DAMVIQNPRYQVTQFGKPVTLSCSQTLNHNVMYWYQQKSSQAPKLLFHYYDKDFNNEADTPDNFQSRRPNTSFCFLDIRSPGLGDTAMYLCATSREWARGESEAFFGQGTRLTVV.

The chain recombines TRBV7-9 with TRBJ2-5; either TRBD1 or TRBD2 may supply D (6 bases each). The germline CDR1 and CDR2 sequences are SEHNR and FQNEAQ (reference sequence). This CDR3 spans 16 amino acids. V was pared by 3 bases and J by 4 bases, with 18 bases between. The CDR3 sequence: CASSLGVGGSGETQYF. CDR3 DNA: TGTGCCAGCAGCTTGGGGGTAGGGGGGAGCGGAGAGACCCAGTACTTC.

The sample holds a few counts of this clonotype. This sequence joins TRBV6-2 or TRBV6-3 and TRBJ2-3; 10 nucleotides align to TRBD2. The V gene end was trimmed by 1 base and the J gene end by 4 bases; junction bases not matched to a gene: 11. The CDR3 has 18 amino acids. CDR1 and CDR2 (germline): MNHEY, SVGEGT. The CDR3 region has the DNA TGTGCCAGCAGTTACTTGGAGCGGGGGGGGAACCCCGCAGATACGCAGTATTTT. Translated: CASSYLERGGNPADTQYF.

The chain employs TRBV30 and TRBJ2-2; tentative D call: TRBD2 (6 bases). Per the germline V gene, CDR1 is GTSNPN and CDR2 is SVGIG (reference sequence). The CDR3 length is 16 residues. V dropped 4 bases and J dropped 3 bases, with 18 bases sitting between them. CDR3 residues: CAWKTLRTTYTGELFF. For the CDR3, the DNA is TGTGCCTGGAAAACGCTCCGGACTACCTACACCGGGGAGCTGTTTTTT.

V gene TRBV4-1 combines with J gene TRBJ1-4, with 10 bases identical to TRBD1. CDR3 size: 17 residues. CDR1 and CDR2 from the germline V gene are MGHRA and YSYEKL. J lost 8 bases, V lost 0 bases, and 9 bases had no gene match. The CDR3 loop is CASSQDPYGTGAEKLFF. The CDR3 DNA follows: TGCGCCAGCAGCCAAGATCCCTACGGGACAGGGGCAGAAAAACTGTTTTTT.

This clonotype came up many times. The V gene is TRBV5-8, the J gene TRBJ2-7, with D perhaps matching TRBD1 (6 bases). V was cut by 0 bases and J by 3 bases, with 10 bases left in between. Germline V gene sequence: CDR1 SGHTS, CDR2 YDEGEE. The CDR3 is 14 amino acids. In DNA, the CDR3 is TGTGCCAGCAGCTTGGCCTCACAGGGCTACGAGCAGTACTTC. Amino acids: CASSLASQGYEQYF.

The sample holds many counts of this clonotype. The V gene is TRBV28, the J gene TRBJ1-1; D perhaps matches TRBD1 (5 bases). The CDR3 has 15 residues. V was cut by 8 bases and J by 0 bases, with 16 bases left in between. Germline lookup yields CDR1 MDHEN and CDR2 SYDVKM. CDR3 loop: CASGGGISMNTEAFF. For the CDR3, the DNA is TGTGCCAGCGGGGGGGGAATTAGTATGAACACTGAAGCTTTCTTT.